The clone carrying this T cell receptor beta chain was picked up a small number of times. Its antigen is not known. This entry belongs to a study of CD8+ T cells in alopecia areata. The germline CDR1 and CDR2 sequences are MNHEY and SVGAGI. Trimming left V 0 bases short and J 8 bases short, with 14 bases between. The CDR3 is 15 amino acids. cDNA serving as the sequencing template came from extracted, reverse transcribed RNA. Clones were read by immunoSEQ multiplex PCR, and TCRdb kept only the in-frame ones, dropping some. Here the sample spans over 150,000 clones, roughly 50% being singletons. Noted treatment: oral pan-JAK inhibitor, 5-10 mg twice daily. General study results and limits: The study found higher clonality in lesional than normal scalp, especially in alopecia totalis/universalis.

This material consisted of CD8+ T cells sorted from blood, taken at week 24, from a patient treated with tofacitinib. The chain couples TRBV6-5 to TRBJ2-4; TRBD1 might be the D (5 bases). This clonotype was obtained from a human donor with alopecia areata. CDR3 in amino acids: CASSYSQGFGDIQYF. In DNA, the CDR3 is TGTGCCAGCAGTTACTCCCAGGGATTTGGTGACATTCAGTACTTC.